The source of this T cell receptor (beta chain) is a study of blood T cells in healthy people across ages. The study's findings and limits: Aged donors had fewer naive CD4+ cells and lower diversity than long-lived donors.

This clonotype was counted a few times. The antigen is undetermined. Next came a second PCR, run for roughly 6 to 11 cycles, which used a sample-barcoded 5' primer along with a J-beta primer mix. MiXCR was run by TCRdb on the 5' RACE reads, yielding one entry per CDR3 protein. The table shows about 1.1 million distinct CDR3 sequences, with around two fifths occurring only once. V lost 5 bases, J lost 0 bases, and 2 bases stayed unmatched. CDR1 DFQATT and CDR2 SNEGSKA come from the germline V gene (reference sequence). The CDR3 spans 13 residues. The TCR originated in a young man in good health. The chain has TRBV20-1 and TRBJ1-1; 8 nucleotides match TRBD1. The source material was blood. As DNA, the CDR3 is TGCAGTGCTCCGACAGGGGTGAACACTGAAGCTTTCTTT. Protein product: CSAPTGVNTEAFF.